The 29 T cell receptor beta chains given below trace back to one sample, sequenced in a study of cytomegalovirus exposure and HLA in healthy donors. Both 60 Vbeta primers and 13 Jbeta primers went into the PCR. The repertoire was sequenced with immunoSEQ multiplex PCR; TCRdb's copy has only in-frame clones and lacks some. The sample records about 93,000 clones, around 78% being singletons. The sample comprised PBMCs. These receptors all stem from a young man in good health and CMV-seronegative.

This clone was picked up a small number of times. The chain has TRBV7-6 and TRBJ1-4, with a possible D match to TRBD1 (6 bases). Germline CDR1 and CDR2: SGHVS and FNYEAQ. The CDR3 covers 15 residues. V was clipped by 5 bases and J by 4 bases, with 14 bases between them. CDR3 DNA: TGTGCCAGCAGCCCCCAACAGGGATATAATGAAAAACTGTTTTTT. It translates to CASSPQQGYNEKLFF.

CDR3 coding DNA: TGCGCCAGCAGCTTGGCCGTAGCGGGAGGGCCGACAGATACGCAGTATTTT. It encodes CASSLAVAGGPTDTQYF. The chain links TRBV5-1 to TRBJ2-3; 11 nucleotides match TRBD2. The length of the CDR3 is 17 residues. The germline V gene has CDR1 SGHRS and CDR2 YFSETQ. The junction had 6 bases not matched to a gene; V was cut back by 0 bases and J by 3 bases.

This chain connects TRBV25-1 to TRBJ2-7; a weak D match, TRBD2 (6 bases). The germline V and J ends were trimmed by 7 bases and 3 bases, with 13 bases remaining between them. Germline V lookup: CDR1 MGHDK, CDR2 SYGVNS. The CDR3 runs to 13 residues. CDR3 in DNA: TGTGCCAGCAAGGGGACTGAGGTCTACGAGCAGTACTTC. This codes for CASKGTEVYEQYF.

The chain is built from TRBV11-3 and TRBJ1-2, with 8 nucleotides matching TRBD1. The CDR3 is 14 amino acids. V shed 4 bases, J shed 4 bases, and the junction held 5 bases outside the gene matches. CDR1 SGHNT and CDR2 YENEEA come from the germline V gene. CDR3 sequence reads: CASSSGTGLYGYTF. The CDR3 DNA sequence: TGTGCCAGCAGCTCCGGGACAGGCCTCTATGGCTACACCTTC.

The J gene is TRBJ2-7, the V gene TRBV5-1, with TRBD1 matching over 10 bases. This CDR3 region has 15 residues. Germline CDR1 reads SGHRS; CDR2 reads YFSETQ. The trim removed 4 bases at V and 3 bases at J, leaving 7 bases unmatched. CDR3 residues: CASSPRQGALYEQYV. CDR3 bases: TGCGCCAGCAGCCCACGACAGGGGGCTCTCTACGAGCAGTACGTC.

The chain is built from TRBV27 and TRBJ2-1; 10 bases match TRBD2. Germline assignment: CDR1 MNHEY and CDR2 SMNVEV (reference sequence). With 3 bases clipped from V and 4 bases from J, the junction kept 3 bases outside the gene matches. CDR3 size: 15 residues. The CDR3 is CASSFRTSGYNEQFF. For the CDR3, the DNA is TGTGCCAGCAGTTTTCGGACTAGCGGATACAATGAGCAGTTCTTC.

The CDR3 here is CASSLAGEADTQYF. The CDR3 DNA follows: TGTGCCAGCAGCTTGGCGGGGGAGGCAGATACGCAGTATTTT. The V and J genes are TRBV5-4 and TRBJ2-3; a possible D gene is TRBD2 (6 bases). V dropped 0 bases and J dropped 4 bases, with 9 bases sitting between them. Germline loops: CDR1 SGHNT, CDR2 YYREEE (reference sequence). The CDR3 is 14 residues long.

The chain recombines TRBV28 with TRBJ1-5, with TRBD1 as a possible D gene (6 bases). There are 15 residues in the CDR3. Between the trimmed V and J ends, which lost 8 bases and 7 bases, there was a span of 21 bases. Per the germline V gene, CDR1 is MDHEN and CDR2 is SYDVKM. Written as DNA, the CDR3 is TGTGCCAGCGGATTCCCCCCTAGGGGGAAACAGCCCCAGCATTTT. Its translation: CASGFPPRGKQPQHF.

The chain uses TRBV6-5 and TRBJ2-3, with D maybe TRBD1 (6 bases). The CDR3 is 14 residues long. Germline CDR1 reads MNHEY; CDR2 reads SVGAGI. V was trimmed by 5 bases and J by 1 base, leaving 10 bases between them. The CDR3 region has the DNA TGTGCCAGCAGTCCGGACAGTCGCACAGATACGCAGTATTTT. Translating gives CASSPDSRTDTQYF.

The J gene is TRBJ2-3, the V gene TRBV6-4, with TRBD2 matching 7 bases. The CDR3 has 16 residues. With 3 bases clipped from V and 6 bases from J, the junction kept 12 bases outside the gene matches. Germline V gene sequence: CDR1 MRHNA, CDR2 SNTAGT. CDR3 in amino acids: CASSEGRAGRSDTQYF. The CDR3 bases are TGTGCCAGCAGTGAAGGTCGAGCGGGGAGGTCGGATACGCAGTATTTT.

The rearrangement joins TRBV5-1 to TRBJ2-7, with 9 bases identical to TRBD1. The CDR3 totals 14 residues. V lost 4 bases to trimming and J lost 1 base; unmatched junction nucleotides: 3. CDR1 and CDR2 from the germline V gene are SGHRS and YFSETQ. The DNA of the CDR3 is TGCGCCAGCAGCAGGGACAGGGCGTCCTACGAGCAGTACGTC. Translation gives CASSRDRASYEQYV.

This chain joins TRBV5-4 and TRBJ2-7; 7 bases are a match to TRBD2. The V gene end was trimmed by 2 bases and the J gene end by 0 bases; junction bases not matched to a gene: 5. CDR1 is SGHNT, CDR2 YYREEE, per germline (reference sequence). The CDR3 has 15 amino acids. The CDR3 DNA follows: TGTGCCAGCAGCTTTCGTGGCGGGAGCTCCTACGAGCAGTACGTC. It codes for CASSFRGGSSYEQYV.

The chain links TRBV29-1 to TRBJ2-1, with TRBD2 matching over 8 bases. The CDR3 runs to 13 residues. J lost 2 bases, V lost 8 bases, and 5 bases had no gene match. Per the germline V gene, CDR1 is SQVTM and CDR2 is ANQGSEA. In DNA, the CDR3 is TGCAGCCGAATCGGGGGGGCCTACAATGAGCAGTTCTTC. As protein: CSRIGGAYNEQFF.

The chain carries TRBV7-9 and TRBJ1-2, with D maybe TRBD1 (5 bases). Germline CDR1 is SEHNR and CDR2 is FQNEAQ (reference sequence). V gave up 1 base and J gave up 4 bases, with 13 bases separating them. The CDR3 consists of 15 residues. The chain's CDR3 is CASSLDDSWVYGYTF. The CDR3 bases are TGTGCCAGCAGCTTAGATGACAGTTGGGTCTATGGCTACACCTTC.

This chain uses TRBV5-1 with TRBJ1-1; D uncertain. CDR3 length: 14 residues. The germline gives CDR1 SGHRS, CDR2 YFSETQ. V was pared by 4 bases and J by 6 bases, with 16 bases between. The DNA of the CDR3 is TGCGCCAGCAGCCTGGCCCCAACTCCGGCTGAAGCTTTCTTT. Protein product: CASSLAPTPAEAFF.

V is TRBV7-6 and J is TRBJ2-3; TRBD1 is a possible D gene (5 bases). There are 14 residues in the CDR3. V lost 0 bases to trimming and J lost 4 bases, with 8 bases between them. Germline values: CDR1 SGHVS, CDR2 FNYEAQ. The CDR3 region is CASSLAGAPDTQYF. The CDR3 nucleotides are TGTGCCAGCAGCTTAGCAGGGGCGCCAGATACGCAGTATTTT.

The chain couples TRBV29-1 to TRBJ1-2; 12 bases line up with TRBD1. The CDR3 has 13 residues. Looked up from germline, CDR1 is SQVTM and CDR2 is ANQGSEA. V trimming: 5 bases; J trimming: 5 bases; junction bases outside the gene matches: 3. CDR3 sequence (DNA): TGCAGCGTTATGGGACAGGGGGCTTATGGCTACACCTTC. It translates to CSVMGQGAYGYTF.

This clone turned up a few times. V and J are TRBV6-5 and TRBJ1-1, with D uncertain. Trimming removed 0 bases at V and 1 base at J, with 6 bases between. Germline CDR1 and CDR2: MNHEY and SVGAGI. The CDR3 is 14 residues long. The CDR3 loop reads CASSYSRGNTEAFF. The CDR3 DNA reads TGTGCCAGCAGTTACTCGAGAGGGAACACTGAAGCTTTCTTT.

On this clone: This CDR3 is missing its conserved last phenylalanine or tryptophan, likely due to a read error. No DNA is shown, since the ends of the CDR3 on it are uncertain; the CDR3 is the one TCRdb lists. The V gene is TRBV5-6, the J gene TRBJ2-4; no DNA check was done on the table's D call, TRBD2. Inclusive of both ends, the CDR3 amounts to 14 amino acids. CDR1 and CDR2 (germline): SGHDT, YYEEEE. CDR3 amino acids: CASSSLGTSGGPPV.

This chain links TRBV5-1 with TRBJ1-3; 8 nucleotides line up with TRBD1. The CDR3 runs 14 residues. With V trimmed by 3 bases and J by 2 bases, 1 base remained unmatched. The germline CDR1 and CDR2 sequences are SGHRS and YFSETQ. As DNA, the CDR3 is TGCGCCAGCAGCTCGGACAGGGCTGGAAACACCATATATTTT. Protein: CASSSDRAGNTIYF.

The chain couples TRBV2 to TRBJ2-1, with 12 bases aligning to TRBD2. CDR1 SNHLY and CDR2 FYNNEI come from the germline V gene. This CDR3 spans 17 amino acids. Trimming removed 7 bases from V and 7 bases from J; junction bases left unmatched: 14. Here the CDR3 reads CASNDWTSGVKRNEQFF. In nucleotides, the CDR3 is TGTGCCAGCAACGACTGGACTAGCGGGGTAAAGAGGAATGAGCAGTTCTTC.

Only one count was recorded for this clone. This rearrangement joins TRBV29-1 to TRBJ1-5, with D perhaps matching TRBD1 (6 bases). CDR1 is SQVTM, CDR2 ANQGSEA, per germline. This CDR3 region has 15 residues. The V end was cut by 6 bases, the J end by 0 bases, with 15 bases between. This CDR3 reads CSVREGGNSNQPQHF. CDR3 sequence (DNA): TGCAGCGTGCGCGAGGGGGGGAATAGCAATCAGCCCCAGCATTTT.

The chain is built from TRBV6-5 and TRBJ2-5; 10 nucleotides line up with TRBD1. The length of the CDR3 is 15 residues. CDR1 and CDR2 (germline): MNHEY, SVGAGI. Losses at the gene ends were 2 bases for V and 6 bases for J; bases not matched to a gene: 6. The CDR3 nucleotides are TGTGCCAGCAGTTACGGAGCGGGACAGGGGAAGACCCAGTACTTC. Translation gives CASSYGAGQGKTQYF.

This clone was seen a handful of times. The genes are TRBV5-4 and TRBJ1-1; D is unclear. The CDR3 loop spans 14 amino acids. The germline gives CDR1 SGHNT, CDR2 YYREEE (reference sequence). V lost 4 bases, J lost 11 bases, and 21 bases lay in between. The CDR3 sequence is CASSPEVHGPGAFF. The CDR3 DNA is TGTGCCAGCAGCCCGGAAGTACATGGTCCGGGGGCTTTCTTT.

In this sample, this clone turned up a few times. This chain joins TRBV13 and TRBJ2-7; D is perhaps TRBD1 (6 bases). From germline, CDR1 is PRHDT and CDR2 FYEKMQ (reference sequence). Trimming took 6 bases from V and 1 from J, leaving 22 bases between them. This CDR3 is built from 17 residues. CDR3 sequence: CASRQGGGAGASYEQYF. As DNA, the CDR3 is TGTGCCAGCAGACAAGGGGGTGGGGCAGGGGCATCCTACGAGCAGTACTTC. The complete variable domain, with remaining parts taken from reference TRBV13 and TRBJ2-7, reads AAGVIQSPRHLIKEKRETATLKCYPIPRHDTVYWYQQGPGQDPQFLISFYEKMQSDKGSIPDRFSAQQFSDYHSELNMSSLELGDSALYFCASRQGGGAGASYEQYFGPGTRLTVT.

The chain recombines TRBV27 with TRBJ2-1; a weak D match, TRBD2 (6 bases). CDR3 length: 15 residues. CDR1 is MNHEY and CDR2 is SMNVEV in the germline V gene (reference sequence). V was cut by 5 bases and J by 1 base, with 12 bases left in between. This CDR3 reads CASSPFAGSYNEQFF. The DNA for the CDR3 is TGTGCCAGCAGTCCCTTTGCGGGATCCTACAATGAGCAGTTCTTC.

The CDR3 here is CSVEQDSSNQPQHF. CDR3 in DNA: TGCAGCGTTGAACAGGACAGTAGCAATCAGCCCCAGCATTTT. The J gene is TRBJ1-5, the V gene TRBV29-1; tentatively, D is TRBD1 (6 bases). The V end lost 2 bases, the J end lost 0 bases, and 8 bases lay between the germline ends. This CDR3 comprises 14 residues. The V gene's germline CDR1 is SQVTM and CDR2 ANQGSEA.

This clone was seen only a few times. V is TRBV4-3 and J is TRBJ1-4; the D gene is possibly TRBD1 (5 bases). Germline lookup yields CDR1 LGHNA and CDR2 YSLEER. This CDR3 comprises 15 residues. The germline V and J ends were trimmed by 1 base and 7 bases, with 13 bases remaining between them. The chain's CDR3 is CASSQARARGEKLFF. CDR3 nucleotides: TGCGCCAGCAGCCAAGCCCGCGCAAGGGGTGAAAAACTGTTTTTT.

The chain couples TRBV4-3 to TRBJ2-5, with TRBD1 as a possible D gene (5 bases). Looked up from germline, CDR1 is LGHNA and CDR2 is YSLEER. V lost 1 base and J lost 7, with 13 bases in between. CDR3 size: 14 residues. This chain's CDR3 is CASSQGQGDGTQYF. In DNA, the CDR3 is TGCGCCAGCAGCCAAGGGCAGGGCGACGGGACCCAGTACTTC.